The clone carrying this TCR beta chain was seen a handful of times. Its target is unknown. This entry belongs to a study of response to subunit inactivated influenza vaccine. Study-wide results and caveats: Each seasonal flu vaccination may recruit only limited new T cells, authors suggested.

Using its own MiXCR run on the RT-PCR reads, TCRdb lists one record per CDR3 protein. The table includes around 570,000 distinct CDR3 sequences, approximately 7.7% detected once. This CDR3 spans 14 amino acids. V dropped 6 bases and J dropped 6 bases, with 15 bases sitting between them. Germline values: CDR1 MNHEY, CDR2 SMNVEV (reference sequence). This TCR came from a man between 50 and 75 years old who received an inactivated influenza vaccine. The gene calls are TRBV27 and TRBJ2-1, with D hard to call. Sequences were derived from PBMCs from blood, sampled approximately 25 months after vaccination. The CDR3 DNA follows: TGTGCCAGCAGATTCCGTGGGGTTATCAATGAGCAGTTCTTC. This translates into CASRFRGVINEQFF.